This T cell receptor (beta chain) was retrieved from a study of OX40 agonist ivuxolimab in advanced cancers. Background on the study: Every 2 weeks, patients received ivuxolimab intravenously, dosed at 0.01 to 10 mg/kg. Of mixed ages from about 23 to 90 and averaging 60 years, the group was approximately 84% male.

Comments on this clone: The junction departs from germline at one end; a sequencing error may be responsible.

The germline gives CDR1 MNHEY, CDR2 SVGAGI. This CDR3 region has 16 residues. At baseline, cycle 4 day 1, and cycle 7 day 1, blood was sampled. Assay used: immunoSEQ multiplex PCR; TCRdb lists only in-frame clones, some missing. The sample includes fewer than 35,000 clones, roughly nine tenths of them seen just once. The source material was CD4+ or CD8+ T cells sorted from blood, sampled in a trial of the OX40 agonist ivuxolimab. The receptor was isolated from an adult with an advanced solid tumor such as melanoma, head and neck, liver or kidney cancer. The genes are TRBV6-5 and TRBJ2-2; D not resolved. DNA for the CDR3: TGTGCCCGCAGTTACTTGACACCTTTGAACACCGGGGAGCTGTTTTTT. Amino acids: CARSYLTPLNTGELFF.